Below are 24 T cell receptor beta chains sequenced from a single sample in a study of blood T cell repertoires in COVID-19. Sequencing used immunoSEQ multiplex PCR; TCRdb keeps in-frame clones, though not all of them. The data show under 70,000 clones, around 67% seen once. The sequencing sample was made of peripheral blood. The receptors originated from a woman aged 70-85 years with acute or convalescent COVID-19.

The chain links TRBV6-5 to TRBJ1-2; 7 bases are shared with TRBD1. The V gene's germline CDR1 is MNHEY and CDR2 SVGAGI. V lost 0 bases, J lost 4 bases, and 5 bases stayed unmatched. This CDR3 spans 15 amino acids. CDR3 residues: CASSYSTGNRYGYTF. DNA of the CDR3: TGTGCCAGCAGTTACTCGACAGGGAACCGCTATGGCTACACCTTC.

This rearrangement joins TRBV7-2 to TRBJ1-1; weak D call: TRBD1 (6 bases). This CDR3 has 15 residues. Germline V gene data show CDR1 as SGHTA and CDR2 as FQGNSA. The ends were cut back, 5 bases at V and 2 bases at J, with 15 bases in the middle. The chain's CDR3 is CASSPQGLQNTEAFF. CDR3 DNA sequence: TGTGCCAGCAGCCCGCAGGGGCTCCAAAACACTGAAGCTTTCTTT.

The V gene is TRBV2, the J gene TRBJ2-3, with 9 positions matching TRBD2. The V gene end was trimmed by 7 bases and the J gene end by 0 bases; junction bases not matched to a gene: 11. The CDR3 runs to 17 residues. Per germline, CDR1 SNHLY and CDR2 FYNNEI. The CDR3 coding sequence is TGTGCCAGCAACCCAGCGGGGGGACAAACTAGCACAGATACGCAGTATTTT. Translation: CASNPAGGQTSTDTQYF.

The V gene is TRBV7-9, the J gene TRBJ2-6; D possibly corresponds to TRBD1 (5 bases). Germline V gives CDR1 SEHNR, CDR2 FQNEAQ (reference sequence). V lost 5 bases and J 0 bases, leaving 11 bases between the germline ends. The CDR3 covers 16 residues. The CDR3 reads CASSQGPNSGANVLTF. The CDR3 bases are TGTGCCAGCAGCCAGGGTCCTAACTCTGGGGCCAACGTCCTGACTTTC. Full variable domain (missing parts from reference TRBV7-9 and TRBJ2-6): DTGVSQNPRHKITKRGQNVTFRCDPISEHNRLYWYRQTLGQGPEFLTYFQNEAQLEKSRLLSDRFSAERPKGSFSTLEIQRTEQGDSAMYLCASSQGPNSGANVLTFGAGSRLTVL.

This sequence joins TRBV27 and TRBJ2-5, with 8 bases that match TRBD1. Looked up from germline, CDR1 is MNHEY and CDR2 is SMNVEV (reference sequence). V trimming: 5 bases; J trimming: 1 base; junction bases outside the gene matches: 0. The CDR3 is 13 residues long. The CDR3 loop reads CASSGQGQETQYF. CDR3 coding DNA: TGTGCCAGCAGTGGACAGGGCCAAGAGACCCAGTACTTC.

This clone was counted once. The chain carries TRBV10-2 and TRBJ2-5; D unresolved. The CDR3 sequence is 12 residues long. The V end was cut by 3 bases, the J end by 6 bases, with 8 bases between. In germline, CDR1 is WSHSY, CDR2 SAAADI. The CDR3 DNA reads as TGCGCCAGCAGTGATGTTCAAAAGACCCAGTACTTC. This sequence encodes CASSDVQKTQYF.

The chain carries TRBV5-8 and TRBJ2-5; D is perhaps TRBD2 (6 bases). The CDR3 spans 17 residues. The V gene's germline CDR1 is SGHTS and CDR2 YDEGEE. V lost 0 bases, J lost 5 bases, and 20 bases lay in between. In DNA, the CDR3 is TGTGCCAGCAGCTTGGCCTTTGCGGGAATACGATCGGAGACCCAGTACTTC. Translated, it gives CASSLAFAGIRSETQYF.

This chain uses TRBV19 with TRBJ2-1; D possibly corresponds to TRBD2 (6 bases). Trimming removed 2 bases from V and 6 bases from J, with 11 bases in between. Looked up from germline, CDR1 is LNHDA and CDR2 is SQIVND (reference sequence). The CDR3 covers 14 residues. The CDR3 sequence is CASSIRLGGNEQFF. In DNA form, the CDR3 reads TGTGCCAGTAGTATACGCCTCGGGGGCAATGAGCAGTTCTTC.

The chain recombines TRBV6-5 with TRBJ1-4; no clear D. Germline CDR1 is MNHEY and CDR2 is SVGAGI. V dropped 4 bases and J dropped 8 bases, with 11 bases sitting between them. This CDR3 is 13 amino acids long. The CDR3 region has the DNA TGTGCCAGCAGTTCCAAGCACGGGGAAAAACTGTTTTTT. Translation gives CASSSKHGEKLFF.

The chain is built from TRBV19 and TRBJ1-1, with D unresolved. Between the trimmed V and J ends, which lost 3 bases and 11 bases, there was a span of 16 bases. The germline V gene encodes CDR1 LNHDA and CDR2 SQIVND (reference sequence). The CDR3 contains 13 residues. The CDR3 spells CASSMRAVNFAFF. CDR3 bases: TGTGCCAGTAGTATGAGGGCAGTAAATTTCGCTTTCTTT. Combining the CDR3 with reference TRBV19 and TRBJ1-1 gives the whole variable domain DGGITQSPKYLFRKEGQNVTLSCEQNLNHDAMYWYRQDPGQGLRLIYYSQIVNDFQKGDIAEGYSVSREKKESFPLTVTSAQKNPTAFYLCASSMRAVNFAFFGQGTRLTVV.

The chain uses TRBV2 and TRBJ2-2; 8 nucleotides align to TRBD2. The CDR3 is made up of 17 amino acids. Germline V gives CDR1 SNHLY, CDR2 FYNNEI. Trimming cost V 7 bases and J 2 bases; bases outside gene matches: 12. CDR3 in amino acids: CASMTHSGGLNTGELFF. For the CDR3, the DNA is TGTGCCAGCATGACCCACAGCGGGGGCCTAAACACCGGGGAGCTGTTTTTT.

V is TRBV23-1 and J is TRBJ1-1; 8 positions agree with TRBD1. TRBV23-1 is designated an ORF whose function remains uncertain. The J segment lost 5 bases and the V segment lost 2 bases, leaving 7 bases of the junction unmatched. The CDR3 sequence is 15 residues long. CDR3 DNA sequence: TGCGCCAGCAGTCAAGGACAGGGTAGGTGTACTGAAGCTTTCTTT. Its translation: CASSQGQGRCTEAFF.

A few counts support this clone. CDR3: CASSQRTGRDTEAFF. DNA for the CDR3: TGTGCCAGCAGCCAACGGACAGGGAGAGACACTGAAGCTTTCTTT. The chain links TRBV11-3 to TRBJ1-1, with TRBD1 matching 8 bases. V gave up 5 bases and J gave up 3 bases; unmatched junction bases: 8. Per the germline V gene, CDR1 is SGHNT and CDR2 is YENEEA. The length of the CDR3 is 15 residues.

The gene calls are TRBV5-4 and TRBJ2-3; 10 bases fit TRBD2. The CDR3 contains 15 residues. V was clipped by 4 bases and J by 1 base; unmatched bases: 3. Germline V gene lookup returns CDR1 SGHNT and CDR2 YYREEE (reference sequence). The CDR3 DNA follows: TGTGCCAGCAGCCTAGCGGGGGCCGGCACAGATACGCAGTATTTT. Translation: CASSLAGAGTDTQYF. The variable domain in full, with the rest retrieved from reference TRBV5-4 and TRBJ2-3, is ETGVTQSPTHLIKTRGQQVTLRCSSQSGHNTVSWYQQALGQGPQFIFQYYREEENGRGNFPPRFSGLQFPNYSSELNVNALELDDSALYLCASSLAGAGTDTQYFGPGTRLTVL.

This rearrangement joins TRBV6-5 to TRBJ2-7; D not certain. Germline CDR1 reads MNHEY; CDR2 reads SVGAGI. Trimming left V 5 bases short and J 2 bases short, with 16 bases between. This CDR3 is 15 amino acids long. The chain's CDR3 is CASSTWSRLTYEQYF. The CDR3 DNA follows: TGTGCCAGCAGTACCTGGTCCAGGTTGACCTACGAGCAGTACTTC.

This clone was seen once. The chain employs TRBV4-1 and TRBJ1-5; 7 bases fit TRBD1. This CDR3 region has 14 residues. The germline V gene has CDR1 MGHRA and CDR2 YSYEKL. V was clipped by 6 bases and J by 3 bases; unmatched bases: 5. CDR3 sequence: CASSRQGTNQPQHF. The CDR3 DNA is TGCGCCAGCAGTCGACAGGGTACCAATCAGCCCCAGCATTTT.

The gene calls are TRBV5-1 and TRBJ1-1, with D perhaps matching TRBD1 (6 bases). Trimming pared 3 bases from V and 3 bases from J, leaving 9 bases between. This CDR3 is 13 amino acids long. Per germline, CDR1 SGHRS and CDR2 YFSETQ. CDR3 DNA: TGCGCCAGCAGCTCTGGACAGTACACTGAAGCTTTCTTT. This translates into CASSSGQYTEAFF.

This clone was recorded once. The rearrangement uses TRBV4-1 and TRBJ1-5, with TRBD1 matching 7 bases. The CDR3 sequence is 15 residues long. After removal of 2 bases from V and 7 bases from J, the junction contained 8 bases not matched to a gene. The germline CDR1 and CDR2 sequences are MGHRA and YSYEKL. The CDR3: CASSQRQGRGQPQHF. Written as DNA, the CDR3 is TGCGCCAGCAGCCAAAGACAGGGTCGTGGCCAGCCCCAGCATTTT.

For this clone: The junction and the germline gene differ at one end; a read error may be behind it. The sample contains more than one DNA sequence encoding this CDR3. The chain joins TRBV2 to TRBJ1-1; no firm D call. The CDR3 covers 16 residues. Germline CDR1 reads SNHLY; CDR2 reads FYNNEI. CDR3 DNA: TGCGCCAGCAGTTCCCTAAGACTCAACGGTAACACTGAAGCTTTCTTT. Translating gives CASSSLRLNGNTEAFF.

This clone was observed a single time. The chain carries TRBV24-1 and TRBJ1-2; TRBD1 matches 7 bases. The CDR3 runs to 15 residues. The V and J ends lost 9 bases and 3 bases, in that order; junction bases with no gene match: 12. The germline CDR1 and CDR2 sequences are KGHDR and SFDVKD. The CDR3 protein is CATAPTGSDYYGYTF. DNA for the CDR3: TGTGCCACCGCCCCGACAGGGTCGGATTACTATGGCTACACCTTC.

This sequence joins TRBV19 and TRBJ2-7, with TRBD2 as a possible D gene (7 bases). CDR1 and CDR2 from the germline V gene are LNHDA and SQIVND (reference sequence). Deletions cut 11 bases from V and 6 bases from J, with 20 bases between. CDR3 length: 13 amino acids. The chain's CDR3 is CACSDRPGGEQYV. The CDR3 DNA follows: TGTGCCTGCAGTGACAGGCCGGGAGGCGAGCAGTACGTC.

The CDR3 DNA follows: TGCGCCAGCAGCCACCCTGGCGGGGGCCCCGTCTCCTCCTCTGGAAACACCATATATTTT. It codes for CASSHPGGGPVSSSGNTIYF. The V and J genes are TRBV4-1 and TRBJ1-3; possible D gene TRBD1, 6 bases. Trimming shortened V by 3 bases and J by 0 bases, and 24 bases separated the two germline ends. CDR3 length: 20 residues. Germline values: CDR1 MGHRA, CDR2 YSYEKL.

This clone was counted between two and nine times. This rearrangement joins TRBV5-4 to TRBJ1-1, with TRBD1 as a possible D gene (5 bases). The CDR3 extends over 17 amino acids. Germline V gives CDR1 SGHNT, CDR2 YYREEE (reference sequence). Deletions cut 0 bases from V and 0 bases from J, with 15 bases between. The CDR3 DNA sequence: TGTGCCAGCAGCTTGGGAGGATGGGGGGGATTGAACACTGAAGCTTTCTTT. This codes for CASSLGGWGGLNTEAFF.

This clone was recorded a few times. CDR3: CASSSKAGSGYTF. CDR3 sequence (DNA): TGTGCCAGCAGCTCAAAAGCCGGGAGTGGCTACACCTTC. The V call is TRBV7-3, the J call TRBJ1-2; no definite D call. The CDR3 length is 13 residues. The V end lost 4 bases, the J end lost 7 bases, and 13 bases lay between the germline ends. The germline CDR1 and CDR2 sequences are SGHTA and FQGTGA.